This TCR beta chain was recovered during a study of cytomegalovirus exposure and HLA in healthy donors. Study in general: T cells numbering about 200 million yielded approximately 100 million unique TCR beta sequences in an earlier analysis. Whole-study findings and limits: Analyzed later, most CMV-associated TCR beta chains appeared HLA-restricted. Analysis was carried out at a later point, and it linked a missense DCLRE1C variant to TCR beta V- and J-gene trimming. Most TCR beta V segments were productive about 87% or about 30% of the time in an earlier analysis.

This CDR3 is built from 13 residues. Losses at the gene ends were 7 bases for V and 7 bases for J; bases not matched to a gene: 7. Looked up from germline, CDR1 is LNHDA and CDR2 is SQIVND (reference sequence). This clone was picked up one time. The target antigen is unknown. The PCR used 60 Vbeta and 13 Jbeta primers. Using immunoSEQ multiplex PCR, the repertoire was profiled, and TCRdb retains in-frame clones only, with some absent. The data contain about 160,000 clones, around four fifths of them seen just once; the ten biggest clones take up 1.1% to 1.5%. This TCR derives from a woman under 40 in good health and CMV-seronegative. This chain links TRBV19 with TRBJ2-7, with 10 bases identical to TRBD1. Sequencing was performed on PBMCs. In nucleotides, the CDR3 is TGTGCCAGTACCTGGACAGGGGGTGGTGAGCAGTACTTC. Protein: CASTWTGGGEQYF.